This entry describes one T cell receptor (beta chain). The data originate from a study of blood T cell repertoires in COVID-19. Sequencing was performed with immunoSEQ multiplex PCR; in TCRdb, only in-frame clones are kept and a portion is missing. The sample lists some 310,000 clones, roughly 84% seen once, with 1% in the top ten. This clonotype was obtained from a man aged 50-59 years with active or convalescent COVID-19. Input material: peripheral blood.

The CDR3 DNA reads TGTGCCAGCAGCTTCCAATACCTAGCGTCGAAACCAGATACGCAGTATTTT. As protein: CASSFQYLASKPDTQYF. V is TRBV7-2 and J is TRBJ2-3, with D possibly TRBD2 on 6 matching bases. The CDR3 is 17 residues long. V lost 3 bases to trimming and J lost 4 bases, with 20 bases between them. Germline loops: CDR1 SGHTA, CDR2 FQGNSA.